This T cell receptor (beta chain) was documented in a study of blood T cell repertoires in COVID-19. In the original analysis: Scientists estimated how many nucleated cells there were by amplifying reference gene primers. Sequencing was performed with immunoSEQ multiplex PCR; in TCRdb, only in-frame clones are kept and a portion is missing. The V and J calls and clone size were taken over from that table, and D and trimming were inferred from the DNA. In the table there are 60,000 to 65,000 clones, roughly 80% of which are singletons. The CDR3 runs 15 residues. In germline, CDR1 is LGHDT, CDR2 YNNKEL (reference sequence). The J segment lost 6 bases and the V segment lost 3 bases, leaving 7 bases of the junction unmatched.

This chain joins TRBV3-1 (or the pseudogene TRBV3-2) and TRBJ2-2; 7 nucleotides align to TRBD1. The material sequenced was peripheral blood. The receptor's source is a woman older than 75 with active or convalescent COVID-19. CDR3 bases: TGTGCCAGCAGCCATTCCGGGACAGACCCCGGGGAGCTGTTTTTT. Translation: CASSHSGTDPGELFF.